One sample yielded the 21 T cell receptor beta chains listed below, sequenced in a study of T cell responses to AZD1222 COVID-19 vaccine. Assay used: immunoSEQ multiplex PCR; TCRdb lists only in-frame clones, some missing. The sample has some 100,000 clones, about 82% seen once. Sequencing used peripheral blood, obtained on day 0 of AZD1222 vaccination. The receptors were sampled from an adult in good health.

This clone has a handful of counts. This sequence joins TRBV11-2 and TRBJ2-1; D is perhaps TRBD2 (6 bases). Germline V gene data show CDR1 as SGHAT and CDR2 as FQNNGV. Trimming cost V 6 bases and J 0 bases, with 12 bases left between them. This CDR3 is built from 15 residues. CDR3 region: CASSGGLSSYNEQFF. CDR3 coding DNA: TGTGCCAGCAGTGGAGGGCTTAGCTCCTACAATGAGCAGTTCTTC.

The chain carries TRBV4-1 and TRBJ1-2, with D hard to call. V lost 0 bases and J 5 bases, leaving 10 bases between the germline ends. CDR3 length: 14 residues. The germline CDR1 and CDR2 sequences are MGHRA and YSYEKL. In DNA, the CDR3 is TGCGCCAGCAGCCAAGATCCTCTGGATTATGGCTACACCTTC. It codes for CASSQDPLDYGYTF.

The chain is built from TRBV9 and TRBJ1-5, with 7 bases matching TRBD1. Trimming removed 3 bases from V and 6 bases from J; junction bases left unmatched: 6. This CDR3 spans 14 amino acids. CDR1 is SGDLS and CDR2 is YYNGEE in the germline V gene. DNA of the CDR3: TGTGCCAGCAGCGGACAGGGAGTAGGTCAGCCCCAGCATTTT. This translates into CASSGQGVGQPQHF.

The rearrangement links TRBV28 to TRBJ2-3; 7 bases fit TRBD2. V gave up 3 bases and J gave up 3 bases; unmatched junction bases: 3. This CDR3 region has 14 residues. Per germline, CDR1 MDHEN and CDR2 SYDVKM. The CDR3 DNA reads as TGTGCCAGCAGTTTGCGGGAGTTGACAGATACGCAGTATTTT. It codes for CASSLRELTDTQYF.

The J gene is TRBJ2-7, the V gene TRBV6-1; TRBD1 aligns across 10 bases. This CDR3 is built from 15 residues. J lost 2 bases, V lost 3 bases, and 4 bases had no gene match. CDR1 and CDR2 from the germline V gene are MNHNS and SASEGT. CDR3 in amino acids: CASSEMGQGTYEQYF. Written as DNA, the CDR3 is TGTGCCAGCAGTGAGATGGGACAGGGGACCTACGAGCAGTACTTC.

The chain combines TRBV25-1 with TRBJ2-5, with D possibly matching TRBD2 (6 bases). This CDR3 is built from 14 residues. Trimming cost V 5 bases and J 4 bases, with 14 bases left between them. CDR1 and CDR2 from the germline V gene are MGHDK and SYGVNS. Here the CDR3 reads CASSLRGGSETQYF. The CDR3 DNA follows: TGTGCCAGCAGTTTGAGAGGAGGGTCAGAGACCCAGTACTTC. Variable domain in full (rest from reference TRBV25-1 and TRBJ2-5): EADIYQTPRYLVIGTGKKITLECSQTMGHDKMYWYQQDPGMELHLIHYSYGVNSTEKGDLSSESTVSRIRTEHFPLTLESARPSHTSQYLCASSLRGGSETQYFGPGTRLLVL.

The chain joins TRBV29-1 to TRBJ2-3, with 8 bases lining up with TRBD2. Losses at the gene ends were 5 bases for V and 1 base for J; bases not matched to a gene: 5. Germline V lookup: CDR1 SQVTM, CDR2 ANQGSEA. The CDR3 is made up of 14 amino acids. CDR3 DNA: TGCAGCGTTCCCCAAGCGGGAGGCACAGATACGCAGTATTTT. It is translated as CSVPQAGGTDTQYF.

The chain employs TRBV5-4 and TRBJ2-7, with 9 bases aligning to TRBD1. CDR1 is SGHNT, CDR2 YYREEE, per germline (reference sequence). The V gene end was trimmed by 0 bases and the J gene end by 3 bases; junction bases not matched to a gene: 13. The CDR3 contains 18 residues. In DNA, the CDR3 is TGTGCCAGCAGCTTGGGCGGGACAGGGACTTTGGGTGTCTACGAGCAGTACTTC. Translating gives CASSLGGTGTLGVYEQYF.

J is TRBJ1-1 and V is TRBV28; 8 bases are shared with TRBD1. Germline V gives CDR1 MDHEN, CDR2 SYDVKM. The V gene end was trimmed by 4 bases and the J gene end by 3 bases; junction bases not matched to a gene: 7. This CDR3 spans 15 amino acids. CDR3 bases: TGTGCCAGCAGTTCTCCGGGACAGGACCACACTGAAGCTTTCTTT. Translating gives CASSSPGQDHTEAFF. Together with reference TRBV28 and TRBJ1-1, the CDR3 gives the full variable domain: DVKVTQSSRYLVKRTGEKVFLECVQDMDHENMFWYRQDPGLGLRLIYFSYDVKMKEKGDIPEGYSVSREKKERFSLILESASTNQTSMYLCASSSPGQDHTEAFFGQGTRLTVV.

The chain uses TRBV11-2 and TRBJ2-7; 12 bases agree with TRBD2. V lost 5 bases, J lost 4 bases, and 3 bases stayed unmatched. Looked up from germline, CDR1 is SGHAT and CDR2 is FQNNGV. This CDR3 has 14 residues. The CDR3 spells CASSRLAGAYEQYF. The CDR3 coding sequence is TGTGCCAGCAGCCGACTAGCGGGAGCTTACGAGCAGTACTTC.

The chain has TRBV7-2 and TRBJ1-3; no reliable D call. Trimming took 0 bases from V and 2 from J, leaving 11 bases between them. There are 16 residues in the CDR3. Germline CDR1 SGHTA, CDR2 FQGNSA. As DNA, the CDR3 is TGTGCCAGCAGCTTAGCGCTCCCGGGTGCTGGAAACACCATATATTTT. Its translation: CASSLALPGAGNTIYF.

This clone came up once. This chain uses TRBV28 with TRBJ1-2; D not certain. Trimming stripped 3 bases from V and 4 bases from J, with 9 bases between. The V gene's germline CDR1 is MDHEN and CDR2 SYDVKM. The CDR3 runs 13 residues. This CDR3 reads CASSFGVIYGYTF. The CDR3 nucleotides read TGTGCCAGCAGTTTTGGGGTGATCTATGGCTACACCTTC.

This sequence joins TRBV19 and TRBJ1-1, with a weak D call TRBD1 (5 bases). Germline CDR1 LNHDA, CDR2 SQIVND (reference sequence). V dropped 5 bases and J dropped 4 bases, with 11 bases sitting between them. The CDR3 totals 13 residues. CDR3 nucleotides: TGTGCCAGTAGTTTCGGGGGACTCACTGAAGCTTTCTTT. Translation: CASSFGGLTEAFF.

V usage is TRBV4-3 and J usage is TRBJ1-3; 7 bases are shared with TRBD1. Germline assignment: CDR1 LGHNA and CDR2 YSLEER. The trim removed 0 bases at V and 2 bases at J, leaving 4 bases unmatched. The CDR3 sequence is 16 residues long. The chain's CDR3 is CASSQDSQGAGNTIYF. For the CDR3, the DNA is TGCGCCAGCAGCCAAGATTCTCAGGGGGCTGGAAACACCATATATTTT.

This clone was counted only a few times. The V and J genes are TRBV7-8 and TRBJ1-1; possibly TRBD1 for D (6 bases). Trimming left V 3 bases short and J 5 bases short, with 10 bases between. Looked up from germline, CDR1 is SGHVS and CDR2 is FQNEAQ. The CDR3 has 13 amino acids. The CDR3 protein is CASSLETGTEAFF. CDR3 sequence (DNA): TGTGCCAGCAGCTTGGAGACAGGAACTGAAGCTTTCTTT.

The V call is TRBV4-3, the J call TRBJ2-1, with 7 bases lining up with TRBD2. This CDR3 comprises 15 residues. Germline CDR1 and CDR2: LGHNA and YSLEER. V dropped 4 bases and J dropped 8; count of bases not matched to a gene: 11. CDR3 protein: CASSLGERDFDEQFF. CDR3 in DNA: TGCGCCAGCAGCCTCGGGGAGCGGGACTTCGATGAGCAGTTCTTC.

V usage is TRBV18 and J usage is TRBJ1-5; 7 positions match TRBD1. The CDR3 sequence is 14 residues long. The germline V gene has CDR1 KGHSH and CDR2 LQKENI. The V segment lost 3 bases and the J segment 5 bases; nucleotides outside the gene matches: 4. CDR3 sequence (DNA): TGTGCCAGCTCACCCGACAGGGTTGATCAGCCCCAGCATTTT. Amino acid sequence: CASSPDRVDQPQHF.

This chain links TRBV3-1 (or the pseudogene TRBV3-2) with TRBJ2-7; D unresolved. Germline CDR1 LGHDT, CDR2 YNNKEL (reference sequence). This CDR3 has 16 residues. Trimming shortened V by 0 bases and J by 2 bases, and 14 bases separated the two germline ends. CDR3 sequence (DNA): TGTGCCAGCAGCCAAGATGCGGCATCCCGTGCCTACGAGCAGTACTTC. Encoded protein: CASSQDAASRAYEQYF.

The chain employs TRBV5-1 and TRBJ1-2; maybe TRBD1 (5 bases). CDR1 is SGHRS, CDR2 YFSETQ, per germline. V was cut by 5 bases and J by 11 bases, with 16 bases left in between. The CDR3 is 12 amino acids. The CDR3 nucleotides read TGCGCCAGCAGTTCCACGACCAGACAGTACACCTTC. Amino acid sequence: CASSSTTRQYTF.

The gene calls are TRBV27 and TRBJ1-5, with D unresolved. Germline CDR1 reads MNHEY; CDR2 reads SMNVEV (reference sequence). V was clipped by 6 bases and J by 6 bases, with 24 bases between them. The CDR3 consists of 17 residues. CDR3 amino acids: CASSSQFGPQGSQPQHF. CDR3 nucleotides: TGTGCCAGCAGCTCCCAATTCGGACCTCAAGGGAGTCAGCCCCAGCATTTT.

V is TRBV7-8 and J is TRBJ2-5; D possibly corresponds to TRBD1 (5 bases). The V end lost 5 bases, the J end lost 4 bases, and 5 bases lay between the germline ends. CDR3 length equals 11 residues. Germline V gene data show CDR1 as SGHVS and CDR2 as FQNEAQ. The CDR3 nucleotides read TGTGCCAGCAGCCAGGGAGAGACCCAGTACTTC. Amino acids: CASSQGETQYF.